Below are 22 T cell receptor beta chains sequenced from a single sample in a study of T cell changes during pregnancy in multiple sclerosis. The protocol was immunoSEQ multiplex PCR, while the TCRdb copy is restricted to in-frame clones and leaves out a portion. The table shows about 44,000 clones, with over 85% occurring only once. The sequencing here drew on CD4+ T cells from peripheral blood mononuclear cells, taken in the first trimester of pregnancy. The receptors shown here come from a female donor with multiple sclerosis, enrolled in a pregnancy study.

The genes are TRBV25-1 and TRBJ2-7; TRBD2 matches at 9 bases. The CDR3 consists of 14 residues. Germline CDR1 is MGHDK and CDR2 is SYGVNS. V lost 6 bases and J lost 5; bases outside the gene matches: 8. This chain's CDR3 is CASRTSGGDNEQYF. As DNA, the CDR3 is TGTGCCAGCAGGACTAGCGGAGGTGATAACGAGCAGTACTTC.

The CDR3 region is CASSLRDRGRAVPNPGNRYEQYF. The CDR3 DNA sequence: TGTGCCAGCAGTTTGAGGGACAGGGGGCGAGCAGTCCCAAATCCAGGTAATCGGTACGAGCAGTACTTC. The chain is built from TRBV28 and TRBJ2-7; 12 bases are a match to TRBD1. The V segment lost 3 bases and the J segment 4 bases; nucleotides outside the gene matches: 28. The CDR3 spans 23 residues. Germline V lookup: CDR1 MDHEN, CDR2 SYDVKM.

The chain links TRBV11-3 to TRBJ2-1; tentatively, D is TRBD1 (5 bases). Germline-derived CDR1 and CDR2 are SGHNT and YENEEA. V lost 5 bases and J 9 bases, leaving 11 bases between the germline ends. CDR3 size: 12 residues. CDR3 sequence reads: CASSTRTSEQFF. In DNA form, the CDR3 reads TGTGCCAGCAGCACGAGGACAAGTGAGCAGTTCTTC.

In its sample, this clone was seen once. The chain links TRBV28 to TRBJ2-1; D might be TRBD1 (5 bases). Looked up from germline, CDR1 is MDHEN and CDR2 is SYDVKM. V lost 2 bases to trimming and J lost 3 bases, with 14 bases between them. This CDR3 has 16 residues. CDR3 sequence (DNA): TGTGCCAGCAGTTTACTGCCCCCCAGGGTCTACAATGAGCAGTTCTTC. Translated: CASSLLPPRVYNEQFF. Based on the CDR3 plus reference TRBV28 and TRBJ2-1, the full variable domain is DVKVTQSSRYLVKRTGEKVFLECVQDMDHENMFWYRQDPGLGLRLIYFSYDVKMKEKGDIPEGYSVSREKKERFSLILESASTNQTSMYLCASSLLPPRVYNEQFFGPGTRLTVL.

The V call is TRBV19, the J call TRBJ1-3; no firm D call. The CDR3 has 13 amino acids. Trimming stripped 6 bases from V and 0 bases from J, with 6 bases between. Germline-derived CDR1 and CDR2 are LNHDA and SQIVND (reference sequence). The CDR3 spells CASRHVSGNTIYF. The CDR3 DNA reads TGTGCCAGTAGACACGTCTCTGGAAACACCATATATTTT.

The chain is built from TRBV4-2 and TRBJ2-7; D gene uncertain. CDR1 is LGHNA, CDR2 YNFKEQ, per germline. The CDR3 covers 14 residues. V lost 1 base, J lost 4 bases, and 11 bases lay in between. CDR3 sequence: CASSQVDSRYEQYF. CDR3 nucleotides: TGTGCCAGCAGCCAAGTGGATAGCCGGTACGAGCAGTACTTC.

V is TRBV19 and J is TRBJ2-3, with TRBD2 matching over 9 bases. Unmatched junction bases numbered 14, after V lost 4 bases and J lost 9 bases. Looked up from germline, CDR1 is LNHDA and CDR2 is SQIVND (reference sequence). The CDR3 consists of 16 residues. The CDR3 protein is CASSNPGLARPGTQYF. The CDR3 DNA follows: TGTGCCAGTAGTAATCCGGGACTAGCCCGGCCGGGGACGCAGTATTTT.

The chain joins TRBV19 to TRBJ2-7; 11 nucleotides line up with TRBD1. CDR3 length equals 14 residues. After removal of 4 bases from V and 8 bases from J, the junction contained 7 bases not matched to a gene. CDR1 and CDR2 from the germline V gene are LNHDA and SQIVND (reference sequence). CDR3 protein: CASSTRDRGRKQYF. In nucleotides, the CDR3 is TGTGCCAGTAGTACCCGGGACAGGGGGAGAAAGCAGTACTTC. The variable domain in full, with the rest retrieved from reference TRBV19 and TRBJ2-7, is DGGITQSPKYLFRKEGQNVTLSCEQNLNHDAMYWYRQDPGQGLRLIYYSQIVNDFQKGDIAEGYSVSREKKESFPLTVTSAQKNPTAFYLCASSTRDRGRKQYFGPGTRLTVT.

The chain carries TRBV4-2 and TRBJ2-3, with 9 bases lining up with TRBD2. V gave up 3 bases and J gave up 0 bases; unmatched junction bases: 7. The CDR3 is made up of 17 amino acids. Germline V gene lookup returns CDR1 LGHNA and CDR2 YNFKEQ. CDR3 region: CASSQELAGFSTDTQYF. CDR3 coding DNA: TGTGCCAGCAGCCAGGAACTAGCGGGTTTCAGCACAGATACGCAGTATTTT.

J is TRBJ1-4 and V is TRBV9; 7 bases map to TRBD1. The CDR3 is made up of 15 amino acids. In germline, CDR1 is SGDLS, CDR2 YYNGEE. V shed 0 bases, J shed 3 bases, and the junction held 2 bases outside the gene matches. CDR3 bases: TGTGCCAGCAGCGTAGCTACAGGGGCTAATGAAAAACTGTTTTTT. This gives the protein CASSVATGANEKLFF.

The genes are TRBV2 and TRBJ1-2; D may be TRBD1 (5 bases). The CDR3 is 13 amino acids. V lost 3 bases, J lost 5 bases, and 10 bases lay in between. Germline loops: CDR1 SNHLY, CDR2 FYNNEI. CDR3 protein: CASSEGTGYGYTF. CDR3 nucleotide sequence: TGTGCCAGCAGTGAGGGAACAGGTTATGGCTACACCTTC.

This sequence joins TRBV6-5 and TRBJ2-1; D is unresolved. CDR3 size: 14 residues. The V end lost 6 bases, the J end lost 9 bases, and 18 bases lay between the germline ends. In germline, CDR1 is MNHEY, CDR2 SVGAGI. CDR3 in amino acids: CASRDGRRPGEQFF. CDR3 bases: TGTGCCAGCAGAGACGGCCGGCGTCCGGGTGAGCAGTTCTTC.

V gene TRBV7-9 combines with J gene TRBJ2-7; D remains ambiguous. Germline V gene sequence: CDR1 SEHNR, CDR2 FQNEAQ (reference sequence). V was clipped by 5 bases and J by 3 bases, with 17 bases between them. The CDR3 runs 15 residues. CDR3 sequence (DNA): TGTGCCAGCAGCGCCACTGCGTCCTCCCTCTACGAGCAGTACTTC. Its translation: CASSATASSLYEQYF.

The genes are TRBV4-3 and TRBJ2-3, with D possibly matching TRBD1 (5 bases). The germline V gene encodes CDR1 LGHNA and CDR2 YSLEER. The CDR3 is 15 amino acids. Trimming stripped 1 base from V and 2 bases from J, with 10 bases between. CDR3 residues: CASSQGGSATDTQYF. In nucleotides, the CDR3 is TGCGCCAGCAGCCAAGGGGGCAGTGCCACAGATACGCAGTATTTT.

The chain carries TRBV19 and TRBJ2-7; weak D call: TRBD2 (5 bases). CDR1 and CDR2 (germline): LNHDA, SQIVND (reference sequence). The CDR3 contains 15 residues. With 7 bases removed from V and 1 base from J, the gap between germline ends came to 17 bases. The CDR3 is CASKLAAINSYEQYF. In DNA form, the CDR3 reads TGTGCCAGTAAGCTAGCTGCCATCAATTCCTACGAGCAGTACTTC.

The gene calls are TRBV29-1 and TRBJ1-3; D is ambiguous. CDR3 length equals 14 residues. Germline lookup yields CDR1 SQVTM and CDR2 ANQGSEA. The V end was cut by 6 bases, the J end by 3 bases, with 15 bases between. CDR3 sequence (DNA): TGCAGCGTCGTGGCCGGGGTGGGTGGAAACACCATATATTTT. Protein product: CSVVAGVGGNTIYF.

DNA for the CDR3: TGCGCCAGCAGCCAAGATGGGCAGGAAGGCCCGAACACCGGGGAGCTGTTTTTT. Its translation: CASSQDGQEGPNTGELFF. This rearrangement joins TRBV4-1 to TRBJ2-2, with D unclear. Germline V gives CDR1 MGHRA, CDR2 YSYEKL. The V end was cut by 0 bases, the J end by 0 bases, with 14 bases between. The CDR3 contains 18 residues.

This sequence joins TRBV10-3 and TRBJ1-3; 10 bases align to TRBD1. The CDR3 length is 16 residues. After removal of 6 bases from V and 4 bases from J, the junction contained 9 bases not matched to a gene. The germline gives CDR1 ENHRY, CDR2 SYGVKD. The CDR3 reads CAIRGGQGTGGNTIYF. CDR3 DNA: TGTGCCATCAGGGGGGGACAGGGGACCGGCGGAAACACCATATATTTT.

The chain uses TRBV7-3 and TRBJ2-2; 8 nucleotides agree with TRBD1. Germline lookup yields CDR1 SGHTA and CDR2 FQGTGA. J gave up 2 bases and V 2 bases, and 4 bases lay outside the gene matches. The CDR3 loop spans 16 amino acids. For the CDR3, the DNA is TGTGCCAGCAGCTTAGCCGGGACAGGAAACACCGGGGAGCTGTTTTTT. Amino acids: CASSLAGTGNTGELFF.

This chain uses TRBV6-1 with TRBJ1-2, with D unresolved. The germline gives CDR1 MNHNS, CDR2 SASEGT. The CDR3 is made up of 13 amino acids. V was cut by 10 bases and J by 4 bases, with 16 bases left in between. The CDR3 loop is CATSSGGVYGYTF. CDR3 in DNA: TGTGCCACGTCCTCGGGAGGCGTCTATGGCTACACCTTC.

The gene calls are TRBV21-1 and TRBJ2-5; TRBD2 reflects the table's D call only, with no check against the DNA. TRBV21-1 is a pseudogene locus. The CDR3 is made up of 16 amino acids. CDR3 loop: CASSKGFLKLYGTQYF. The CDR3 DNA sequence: TGTGCCAGCAGCAAAGGGTTTCTGAAGCTGTATGGGACCCAGTACTTC.

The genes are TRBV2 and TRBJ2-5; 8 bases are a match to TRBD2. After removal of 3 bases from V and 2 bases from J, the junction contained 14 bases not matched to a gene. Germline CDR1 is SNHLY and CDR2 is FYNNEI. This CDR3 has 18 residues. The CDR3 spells CASSDGRALGFAQETQYF. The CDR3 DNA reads TGTGCCAGCAGTGACGGGAGGGCCCTGGGTTTTGCGCAAGAGACCCAGTACTTC.